This TCR beta chain derives from a study of cytomegalovirus exposure and HLA in healthy donors (dated by TCRdb to about 2017). About the full investigation: An earlier analysis of roughly 610 of the donors reported about 260 Gb of sequence data and around 120 million unique TCR beta sequences obtained from 180 million or so T cells. Roughly 320 gigabases of sequencing data and around 80 million unique TCR sequences made up an early release that covered some 640 HLA-typed donors. Of the roughly 390 genotyped donors, 65% to 90% fell in the genetic ancestry cluster associated with self-reported Caucasian donors. The study was designed to test whether signatures of past pathogen exposure could be identified by cataloging public T cell receptors. The T cell repertoires of around 670 subjects were profiled by immunosequencing and related to cytomegalovirus serostatus. In addition to the first cohort of several hundred subjects, a separate validation cohort of approximately 110 different subjects was used. High-throughput TCR immunosequencing, statistical association of individual TCRs with disease status, and machine learning were combined to predict cytomegalovirus infection status. A later analysis re-examined previously published TCR beta repertoires from over 500 donors and added high-resolution HLA genotyping to investigate patterns of TCR occurrence. Rather than drawing on any new phenotypic data, the later analysis identified candidate immune exposures from TCR beta sequences and the way those sequences occurred across donors. To decide whether each TCR beta V gene segment behaved as functional or pseudogenic, an earlier analysis of 587 of the donors relied on high-throughput TCR beta sequencing. Donor age, sex, ethnicity and CMV serostatus were compiled alongside the repertoire data. A later genetic analysis took genome-wide SNP genotypes for about 55% of the roughly 670 donors and used that subset as a discovery cohort. Every repertoire in the discovery cohort had been generated on one and the same sequencing platform. Both class I and class II loci were covered by HLA typing, at four-digit resolution. Typing coverage varied by locus: about 620-630 donors for A, B, C, DRB1 and DQB1; under 550 for DQA1; 600 to 610 for DPA1; 400 to 480 for DPB1. Four to six DR-DQ haplotypes were handled as single units for association and clustering, since linkage in the cohort was strong. Among roughly 400 genotyped donors of the cohort, an average of about 220,000 unique TCR beta nucleotide sequences was sequenced per donor, of which about 19% were non-productive.

The junction shows trimming of 3 bases on V and 5 bases on J, plus 10 bases between the germline ends. The CDR3 goes from the cysteine to the phenylalanine over 13 residues. The only DNA kept is the CDR3, 39 bases in frame from the first base. CDR1 and CDR2 are read off the germline V gene (reference sequence) as SEHNR and FQNEAQ. As for this clone: Its antigen remains undetermined. There are no base qualities to consult, and no much larger clone falls within one base.

To prepare the library, the immunoSEQ multiplex PCR assay was applied. For the multiplex PCR, a mixture combining 60 forward primers for TCR Vbeta segments and 13 reverse primers for TCR Jbeta segments was used. Amplification of the CDR3 region of rearranged TCR beta genes was performed with a multiplex PCR assay on genomic DNA. The amplified TCR beta libraries were sequenced on the Illumina HiSeq System as 87-base-pair reads. The original methods were these. A later analysis tallied roughly 80 million unique TCR beta chains across the approximately 670 repertoires, and approximately 9.9 million of those chains were shared by two or more donors. Raw reads were error-corrected and collapsed into unique sequences by a nearest-neighbor algorithm in which closely related sequences were merged to remove PCR and sequencing errors. To assign V, D and J gene segments, CDR3 sequences were aligned to IMGT reference sequences. For a sequence to be retained, a match of at least six nucleotides to both a V gene segment and a J gene segment was required. A rearrangement counted as productive if the CDR3 had no stop codons and remained in frame with V and J, and every other rearrangement counted as non-productive. CDR3 was defined according to IMGT convention as the region running from the second conserved V-encoded cysteine to the conserved J-encoded phenylalanine. In an earlier analysis of around 570 of the donors, sequences lacking an unambiguous match to a single V gene segment were excluded. An earlier analysis of under 750 of the donors called V segments functional above 56.7% productive rearrangements and segregating when the between-donor standard deviation exceeded 5%. A statistical classification framework was built for diagnosing cytomegalovirus status from the catalog of TCR beta chain sequences. V and J gene assignment, in a later analysis, came from comparing TCR nucleotide sequences with IMGT/GENE-DB human TR gene sequences. In a later analysis, CDR3 sequences and most-parsimonious VDJ recombination scenarios were assigned using the TCRdist pipeline. A later analysis defined each TCR beta chain by its CDR3 amino acid sequence plus V-gene family, and excluded reads lacking a unique V-gene family. In a later analysis, 450 to 600 highly shared, low-generation-probability nucleotide sequences were removed to address suspected cross-contamination and a sequencing artifact. For each public chain, a later analysis derived a clonal expansion index from normalized ranks of inferred template counts within each repertoire. A later analysis computed generation probabilities with a VDJ recombination model fitted to out-of-frame rearrangements, and checked the results against IGoR. A later analysis scored TCR-TCR, TCR-HLA and TCR-CMV co-occurrence with hypergeometric tests, applying a repertoire-size bias correction to TCR pairs. False discovery rates were estimated in a later analysis by permuting HLA or CMV assignments 20 times. In a later analysis, co-occurring TCRs were grouped using DBSCAN, with TCRdist sequence similarity added in when clustering inside HLA-allele-positive subsets. For co-occurrence clustering, repertoires with fewer than 30,000 or more than 120,000 public chains were excluded, along with about five repertoires with anomalous nucleotide sharing. The table was pulled from immuneACCESS by TCRdb, which kept in-frame rearrangements only. Such tables lose some clones; where checked, under half of the loss comes from unresolved V genes, and the rest has no known cause. V, J and clone size were drawn from that table, and D and trimming were deduced from the DNA. For this sample there are fewer than 150,000 clones; more than 75% appear just once. Clones ranked in the top ten supply roughly 4.7% of the sample.

The cohort consisted of 650 to 850 healthy bone marrow donors. At the time of sampling, every cohort member was nominally healthy, though immune exposures that went unrecorded were likely present. The donor tested CMV seronegative, placing the donor among the 352 seronegative members of the cohort. A peripheral blood sample was collected from each donor, and TCR beta sequencing was performed on peripheral blood mononuclear cells. Genomic DNA was extracted from the blood cell samples with the Qiagen DNeasy Blood Extraction Kit. General findings and caveats noted by the study authors: HLA typing was unavailable for some donors at each locus, so association tests used only the typed subset. Compared with equally common non-associated chains, HLA-associated TCR beta chains in a later analysis were more clonally expanded and had lower generation probabilities. Only TCR beta chains were sequenced in this cohort, and the absence of alpha or paired-chain data limited detectable features. A total of about 150 TCR beta chains were listed by the study as associated with cytomegalovirus. Correlated functional status among segregating V segments might reflect linkage disequilibrium, but an unknown experimental factor could not be ruled out. According to a later analysis, TCR association rates differed among HLA loci, with DRB1 alleles showing the most associated TCRs and HLA-C alleles showing the fewest. The only immune exposure information available for the cohort was CMV serostatus. The authors suggested that the approach could potentially be extended to other disease states and immunological phenotypes. The sequencing pipeline was judged likely to have produced a cluster of highly shared sequence variants as a technical artifact. Presence/absence analyses assumed roughly uniform sequencing depth across donors, an assumption that may not hold. A later analysis found that most CMV-associated TCR beta chains appeared HLA-restricted, with HLA associations seemingly driven largely by CMV exposure. In vitro tests confirmed that a few of the cytomegalovirus-associated TCR beta chains recognize cytomegalovirus antigens. A later analysis reported that several top co-occurrence clusters appeared linked to parvovirus B19, influenza, CMV and Epstein-Barr virus. Broadly in line with IMGT annotations, most TCR beta V segments showed up in productive rearrangements about 87% or about 30% of the time in an earlier analysis of some 590 of the donors. Specific HLA alleles were associated with 15,000 to 20,000 TCR beta sequences at a false discovery rate of 0.05 in a later analysis. A further reported finding was that TCR beta sequences accurately predicted the HLA-A and HLA-B alleles for most subjects in the first cohort. Some IMGT-functional V segments, including TRBV6-2 and TRBV6-3, could not be distinguished by the 87-base-pair reads and were therefore excluded. In a later genetic analysis, a missense DCLRE1C variant was associated with V-gene and J-gene trimming of TCR beta chains, and the association was replicated in an independent cohort. When HLA alleles, especially DR and DQ, strongly co-occurred, attributing TCR associations to individual alleles was difficult. A later genetic analysis reported fewer N-insertions in productive TCRs among donors in an Asian-associated ancestry cluster than the roughly 650-donor mean. The classifier was reported to diagnose cytomegalovirus status with high specificity and sensitivity in both the original cohort and the validation cohort. Across donors, most TCR sequences were observed very rarely, whereas some public TCRs were present in many individuals. Some 16 rarely observed V segments, including chromosome 9 orphons, were excluded from the earlier analysis of several hundred of the donors because counts were too low.

Recombination connected TRBV7-9 to TRBJ1-1, with the D gene uncertain. The specimen was PBMCs. This TCR was recovered from a male donor in good health and CMV-seronegative. This receptor has the CDR3 CASSFEGGTEAFF. The sequence in DNA is TGTGCCAGCAGCTTTGAAGGAGGGACTGAAGCTTTCTTT.